These T cell receptor beta chains were read from a single sample in a study of T cells in localized non-small cell lung cancer. TCRdb's table, derived via immunoSEQ multiplex PCR, lists solely in-frame clones and lacks some. Altogether tens of thousands of clones are present, roughly 93% being singletons, with the ten largest covering approximately 7.9%. The material sequenced was peripheral blood, taken before any cancer treatment. The source of these receptors is a female donor of 60 years or more with stage I lung adenocarcinoma. Each CDR3 is given with its conserved first and last residue. D genes are given only for firm matches. Some rows mark clone size as missing; the rest say once, few, many or name a class of expanded clone.

TRBJ2-3	NA	TRBV9	NA	TGTGCCAGCAGCGTAGGGGGCGCAGATACGCAGTATTTT	CASSVGGADTQYF
TRBJ1-1	NA	TRBV4-3	NA	TGCGCCAGCAGCCAAGACGAGGGTTTTACTGAAGCTTTCTTT	CASSQDEGFTEAFF
TRBJ1-5	NA	TRBV5-1	NA	TGCGCCAGCAGCTTGGAATCGTTCAATCAGCCCCAGCATTTT	CASSLESFNQPQHF
TRBJ1-2	NA	TRBV5-1	TRBD1	TGCGCCAGCAGCTTGGTACCCCCCGGACAGGGGTCTAGCGGCTACACCTTC	CASSLVPPGQGSSGYTF
TRBJ1-2	once	TRBV9	TRBD1	TGTGCCAGCAGCGCAGACAGGGGGCACGGCTACACCTTC	CASSADRGHGYTF
TRBJ1-5	NA	TRBV7-9	NA	TGTGCCAGCGCCGCGGACCCTATATATAGCAATCAGCCCCAGCATTTT	CASAADPIYSNQPQHF
TRBJ1-1	NA	TRBV5-6	TRBD1	TGTGCCAGCCGGGGACAGGGAACCCACACTGAAGCTTTCTTT	CASRGQGTHTEAFF
TRBJ1-2	NA	TRBV2	TRBD1	TGTGCCAGCAGTGAAGAACAGGGGTGGGATGGCTACACCTTC	CASSEEQGWDGYTF
TRBJ1-3	NA	TRBV9	TRBD1	TGTGCCAGCAGCGTCTCTCCGGGACAGGGGGCCTGGCGAAACACCATATATTTT	CASSVSPGQGAWRNTIYF
TRBJ1-5	NA	TRBV19	TRBD1	TGTGCCAGTAGTATCGCGGGACAGGCAAGCAATCAGCCCCAGCATTTT	CASSIAGQASNQPQHF